The clone carrying this TCR beta chain was counted at least ten times. TCR beta CDR3 region amplification was performed from RNA transcripts. The TCR CDR3 was amplified in a first-round RT-PCR using the HTBI primer set. One entry per CDR3 protein results from TCRdb running MiXCR on the multiplex PCR reads. There are 540,000 or so distinct CDR3 sequences in the sample; about 15% occur only once, and under 8% lies in the top ten. Trimming stripped 8 bases from V and 6 bases from J, with 16 bases between. Germline V gene sequence: CDR1 MNHNS, CDR2 SASEGT. The CDR3 has 13 residues. The data were taken from a study of T cells in Graves' hyperthyroidism and ophthalmopathy.

This chain links TRBV6-1 with TRBJ1-2, with D hard to call. The sample was blood. The clonotype was recovered from a woman aged 25 to 39 with Graves' hyperthyroidism. This CDR3 is CASWRVAGDGYTF. DNA for the CDR3: TGTGCCAGCTGGAGGGTGGCGGGCGATGGCTACACCTTC.